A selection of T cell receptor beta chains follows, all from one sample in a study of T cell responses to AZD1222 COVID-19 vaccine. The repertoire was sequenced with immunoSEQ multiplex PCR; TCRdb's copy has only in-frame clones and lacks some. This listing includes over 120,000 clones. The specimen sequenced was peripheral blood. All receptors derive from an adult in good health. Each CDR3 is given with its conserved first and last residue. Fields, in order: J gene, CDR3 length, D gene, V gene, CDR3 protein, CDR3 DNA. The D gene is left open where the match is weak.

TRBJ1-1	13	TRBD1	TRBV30	CAWRDRGLAEAFF	TGTGCCTGGAGGGACAGGGGGCTCGCTGAAGCTTTCTTT
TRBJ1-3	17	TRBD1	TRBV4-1	CASSQEGQAYSGNTIYF	TGCGCCAGCAGCCAAGAGGGACAGGCTTACTCTGGAAACACCATATATTTT
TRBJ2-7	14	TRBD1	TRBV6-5	CASTRPGQGDEQYF	TGTGCCAGCACCCGACCGGGACAGGGGGACGAGCAGTACTTC
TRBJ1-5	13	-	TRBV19	CASQTISNQPQHF	TGTGCCAGCCAAACAATTAGCAATCAGCCCCAGCATTTT
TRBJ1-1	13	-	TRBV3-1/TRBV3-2	CASRAGGNTEAFF	TGTGCCAGCAGGGCGGGGGGAAACACTGAAGCTTTCTTT
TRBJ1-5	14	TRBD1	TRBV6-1	CASRGQGGNQPQHF	TGTGCCAGCAGGGGACAGGGTGGGAATCAGCCCCAGCATTTT
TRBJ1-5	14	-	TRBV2	CASSANPTNQPQHF	TGTGCCAGCAGTGCCAACCCGACCAATCAGCCCCAGCATTTT
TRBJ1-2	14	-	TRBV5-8	CASSPGTSRYGYTF	TGTGCCAGCAGCCCCGGGACCAGCCGCTATGGCTACACCTTC
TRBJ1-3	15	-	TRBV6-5	CASSYSGSSGNTIYF	TGTGCCAGCAGTTACTCTGGGAGCTCTGGAAACACCATATATTTT
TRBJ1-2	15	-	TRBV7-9	CASSLEFGGYESYTF	TGTGCCAGCAGCTTAGAGTTTGGGGGGTATGAGTCCTACACCTTC
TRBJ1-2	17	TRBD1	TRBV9	CASSPPLGRGDNYGYTF	TGTGCCAGCAGCCCCCCCTTGGGCAGGGGGGATAACTATGGCTACACCTTC
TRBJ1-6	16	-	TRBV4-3	CASSQDRSTNNSPLHF	TGCGCCAGCAGCCAAGATCGGAGCACCAATAATTCACCCCTCCACTTT
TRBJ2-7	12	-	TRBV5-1	CASSPLEGIGTF	TGCGCCAGCAGCCCCCTTGAAGGGATAGGGACCTTC
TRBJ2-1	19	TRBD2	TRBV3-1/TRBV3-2	CASSQESGTSGVLGHEQFF	TGTGCCAGCAGCCAAGAATCCGGGACTAGCGGGGTCCTCGGCCATGAGCAGTTCTTC
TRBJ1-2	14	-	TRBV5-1	CASSLRGPNYGYTF	TGCGCCAGCAGCTTGAGGGGACCTAACTATGGCTACACCTTC
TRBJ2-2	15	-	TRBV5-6	CASSPDQANTGELFF	TGTGCCAGCAGCCCGGATCAAGCGAACACCGGGGAGCTGTTTTTT
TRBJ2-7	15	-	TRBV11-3	CASKPAGWGAYEQYF	TGTGCCAGTAAACCCGCAGGGTGGGGTGCTTACGAGCAGTACTTC
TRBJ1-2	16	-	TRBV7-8	CASSLDRVGGVRGYTF	TGTGCCAGCAGCTTAGACAGGGTAGGAGGGGTACGCGGCTACACCTTC
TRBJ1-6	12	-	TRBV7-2	CASSSVGPLLHF	TGTGCCAGCAGCTCAGTGGGACCGTTGCTCCACTTT
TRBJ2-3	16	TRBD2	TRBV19	CASSARTSGGSDTQYF	TGTGCCAGTAGCGCCCGGACTAGCGGGGGATCCGATACGCAGTATTTT
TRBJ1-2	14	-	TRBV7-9	CASGFGRESYGYTF	TGTGCCAGCGGTTTCGGCAGGGAATCCTATGGCTACACCTTC
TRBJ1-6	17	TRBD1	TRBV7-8	CASSIRTGTTYNSPLHF	TGTGCCAGCAGCATACGGACAGGGACAACCTATAATTCACCCCTCCACTTT
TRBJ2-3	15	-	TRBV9	CASSVGRRDPDTQYF	TGTGCCAGCAGCGTAGGGCGCAGGGACCCAGATACGCAGTATTTT
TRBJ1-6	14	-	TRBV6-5	CASGTRSYNSPLHF	TGTGCCAGCGGGACCCGCTCCTATAATTCACCCCTCCACTTT
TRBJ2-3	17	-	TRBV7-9	CASSSPPWTPLTDTQYF	TGTGCCAGCAGCTCCCCCCCTTGGACTCCGCTCACAGATACGCAGTATTTT
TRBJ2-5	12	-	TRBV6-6	CASTLTQETQYF	TGTGCCAGCACCCTCACCCAAGAGACCCAGTACTTC